Below, 2 T cell receptor beta chains from the same sample are listed, as sequenced in a study of T cell changes during pregnancy in multiple sclerosis. Clones were sequenced by immunoSEQ multiplex PCR, and TCRdb holds only the in-frame ones, with some missing. Among about 42,000 clones, roughly 85% were seen once, and the ten largest hold 0.75% to 1%. The sample here was CD4+ T cells from peripheral blood mononuclear cells, taken after pregnancy. The receptors were sampled from a female donor with multiple sclerosis, enrolled in a pregnancy study.

In its sample, this clone was seen a few times. The rearrangement uses TRBV27 and TRBJ2-3; D not resolved. Germline V gene lookup returns CDR1 MNHEY and CDR2 SMNVEV (reference sequence). The CDR3 runs 13 residues. Between the trimmed V and J ends, which lost 5 bases and 0 bases, there was a span of 6 bases. CDR3 sequence: CASSPHSTDTQYF. The CDR3 nucleotides read TGTGCCAGCAGTCCACATAGCACAGATACGCAGTATTTT.

The chain carries TRBV7-2 and TRBJ2-7; D might be TRBD1 (6 bases). Deletions cut 1 base from V and 3 bases from J, with 7 bases between. The CDR3 consists of 13 residues. The V gene's germline CDR1 is SGHTA and CDR2 FQGNSA. The CDR3 DNA follows: TGTGCCAGCAGCTTAGGACAGGACTACGAGCAGTACTTC. Protein: CASSLGQDYEQYF.